This TCR beta chain was captured by sequencing in a study of T cell responses to AZD1222 COVID-19 vaccine. Remarks on this clone: Its target is not known.

Germline-derived CDR1 and CDR2 are MDHEN and SYDVKM. Trimming took off 6 bases at V and 5 bases at J, with 16 bases between the two ends. The CDR3 is made up of 15 amino acids. TCRdb keeps only in-frame clones here, not all; method: immunoSEQ multiplex PCR. Of some 170,000 clones listed, about nine tenths are singletons. Study results and limitations: Close to half of all spike-specific TCRs reportedly target regions of the variants that are unmutated.

This receptor was obtained from an adult who received the MenACWY meningococcal vaccine as a control. The starting material was peripheral blood, obtained 28 days after the second dose of the MenACWY control vaccine. V usage is TRBV28 and J usage is TRBJ2-2, with unresolved D. The CDR3 is CASSTPGLRTGELFF. CDR3 nucleotide sequence: TGTGCCAGCAGCACTCCTGGGTTGAGGACCGGGGAGCTGTTTTTT. The variable domain in full, with the rest retrieved from reference TRBV28 and TRBJ2-2, is DVKVTQSSRYLVKRTGEKVFLECVQDMDHENMFWYRQDPGLGLRLIYFSYDVKMKEKGDIPEGYSVSREKKERFSLILESASTNQTSMYLCASSTPGLRTGELFFGEGSRLTVL.